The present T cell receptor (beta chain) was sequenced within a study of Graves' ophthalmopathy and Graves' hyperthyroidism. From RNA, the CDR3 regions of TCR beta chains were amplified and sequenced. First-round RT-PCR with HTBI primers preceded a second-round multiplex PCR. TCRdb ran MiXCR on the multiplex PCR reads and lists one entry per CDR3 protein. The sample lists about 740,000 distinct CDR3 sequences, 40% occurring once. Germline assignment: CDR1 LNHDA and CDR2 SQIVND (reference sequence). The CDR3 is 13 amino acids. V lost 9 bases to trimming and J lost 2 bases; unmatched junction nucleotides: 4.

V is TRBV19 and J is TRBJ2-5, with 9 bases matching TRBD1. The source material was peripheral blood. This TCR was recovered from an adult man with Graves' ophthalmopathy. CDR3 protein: CASGTGTQETQYF. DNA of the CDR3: TGTGCCAGCGGGACAGGGACACAAGAGACCCAGTACTTC.